This T cell receptor beta chain was identified in a study of blood T cell repertoires in COVID-19. Study in general: Nucleic acid was either cDNA or gDNA, and it came from T cells, B-cell-depleted T cells, or PBMCs.

Original analysis: Amplification of reference gene primers was used by the study to estimate nucleated cell counts. Produced via immunoSEQ multiplex PCR; TCRdb's table is partial and in-frame only. Clone size and V and J calls were adopted from that table, with D and trimming inferred from the DNA. The sample has 45,000 or so clones, around 85% seen once; the top ten hold 9.2%. V shed 0 bases and J 2 bases; nucleotides not matched to a gene: 4. The CDR3 has 15 residues. Per the germline V gene, CDR1 is SNHLY and CDR2 is FYNNEI. This chain joins TRBV2 and TRBJ2-7; the match to TRBD1 covers 7 bases. The TCR sequence derives from a human donor in a cohort sampled during active COVID-19. The sequenced material came from peripheral blood. This CDR3 reads CASSEAWDRPYEQYF. CDR3 DNA: TGTGCCAGCAGTGAAGCCTGGGACAGACCCTACGAGCAGTACTTC.